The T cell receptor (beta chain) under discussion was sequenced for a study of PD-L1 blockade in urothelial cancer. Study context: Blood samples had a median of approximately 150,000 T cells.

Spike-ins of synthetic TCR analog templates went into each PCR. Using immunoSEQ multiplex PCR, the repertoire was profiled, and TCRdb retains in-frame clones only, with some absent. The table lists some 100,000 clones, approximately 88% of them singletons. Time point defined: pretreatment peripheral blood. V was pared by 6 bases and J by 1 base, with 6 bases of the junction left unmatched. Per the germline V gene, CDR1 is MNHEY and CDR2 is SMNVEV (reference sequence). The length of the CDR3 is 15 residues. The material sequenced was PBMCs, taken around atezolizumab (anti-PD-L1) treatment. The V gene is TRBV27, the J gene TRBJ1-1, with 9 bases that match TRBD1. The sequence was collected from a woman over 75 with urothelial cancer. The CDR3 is CASRRDRVSNTEAFF. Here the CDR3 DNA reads TGTGCCAGCAGACGGGACAGGGTATCGAACACTGAAGCTTTCTTT.